The 9 T cell receptor beta chains listed next were all sequenced from one sample in a study of blood T cell repertoires in COVID-19. The table came from immunoSEQ multiplex PCR; TCRdb's copy has only in-frame clones and leaves some out. The top ten clones hold over 10% of a sample with some 130,000 clones, around nine tenths of them seen once. Sequenced: peripheral blood. The receptor set was obtained from a woman in her 70s with COVID-19, enrolled during active disease.

This clone was seen more than once but under ten times. J is TRBJ1-3 and V is TRBV3-1 (or the pseudogene TRBV3-2); D unclear. Germline V gene lookup returns CDR1 LGHDT and CDR2 YNNKEL (reference sequence). V lost 4 bases to trimming and J lost 0 bases, with 16 bases between them. The CDR3 is 17 amino acids. This CDR3 is CASSRERTGFSGNTIYF. The CDR3 DNA sequence: TGTGCCAGCAGCCGAGAACGCACTGGTTTCTCTGGAAACACCATATATTTT.

The chain is built from TRBV25-1 and TRBJ1-2; D is undetermined. The CDR3 extends over 14 amino acids. Per the germline V gene, CDR1 is MGHDK and CDR2 is SYGVNS. V was trimmed by 1 base and J by 3 bases, leaving 9 bases between them. CDR3 loop: CASSEFGEYYGYTF. CDR3 coding DNA: TGTGCCAGCAGTGAATTCGGGGAATACTATGGCTACACCTTC.

CDR3 sequence reads: CASSPGGKYEQYF. CDR3 nucleotides: TGTGCCAGCAGCCCCGGGGGGAAATACGAGCAGTACTTC. The V and J genes are TRBV5-4 and TRBJ2-7; 7 bases agree with TRBD2. Germline CDR1 SGHNT, CDR2 YYREEE (reference sequence). The CDR3 runs to 13 residues. The J segment lost 4 bases and the V segment lost 4 bases, leaving 5 bases of the junction unmatched.

The rearrangement uses TRBV28 and TRBJ2-7; 11 bases are shared with TRBD1. Per the germline V gene, CDR1 is MDHEN and CDR2 is SYDVKM. Losses at the gene ends were 6 bases for V and 3 bases for J; bases not matched to a gene: 7. This CDR3 contains 15 residues. The CDR3 is CASSRSGTGGYEQYF. CDR3 nucleotides: TGTGCCAGCAGCCGCTCCGGGACAGGGGGCTACGAGCAGTACTTC.

The chain joins TRBV11-3 to TRBJ2-5; the match to TRBD2 covers 10 bases. The V segment lost 4 bases and the J segment 3 bases; nucleotides outside the gene matches: 5. CDR3 length: 15 residues. The germline V gene has CDR1 SGHNT and CDR2 YENEEA. The CDR3 sequence: CASSYGTSDEETQYF. Written as DNA, the CDR3 is TGTGCCAGCAGCTACGGGACTAGCGATGAAGAGACCCAGTACTTC.

This clone was recorded only once. The genes are TRBV6-5 and TRBJ1-5; D may be TRBD1 (5 bases). This CDR3 contains 14 residues. Trimming took 7 bases from V and 3 from J, leaving 13 bases between them. Germline lookup yields CDR1 MNHEY and CDR2 SVGAGI. CDR3 bases: TGTGCCAGCATCGGGGGACGGAACAATCAGCCCCAGCATTTT. Amino acids: CASIGGRNNQPQHF.

The V and J genes are TRBV5-1 and TRBJ2-5; D gene uncertain. In germline, CDR1 is SGHRS, CDR2 YFSETQ. This CDR3 comprises 15 residues. Deletions cut 0 bases from V and 4 bases from J, with 13 bases between. The CDR3 region has the DNA TGCGCCAGCAGCTTGGCCGACACGTCCCGAGAGACCCAGTACTTC. It encodes CASSLADTSRETQYF.

The J gene is TRBJ2-7, the V gene TRBV5-1, with TRBD2 matching 13 bases. Trimming took 4 bases from V and 7 from J; bases not matched to a gene: 8. The CDR3 totals 15 residues. Germline CDR1 SGHRS, CDR2 YFSETQ. The CDR3 DNA follows: TGCGCCAGCAGCGCAACTAGCGGGGGGGCTAAGGAGCAGTACTTC. Protein sequence: CASSATSGGAKEQYF.

The J gene is TRBJ1-3, the V gene TRBV5-6; D gene ambiguous. The CDR3 runs to 12 residues. Germline assignment: CDR1 SGHDT and CDR2 YYEEEE. Trimming removed 0 bases at V and 7 bases at J, with 5 bases between. CDR3 nucleotides: TGTGCCAGCAGCTTGGGGAGGAACACCATATATTTT. It specifies CASSLGRNTIYF.